This T cell receptor (beta chain) came from a study of shared clonotypes between healthy human individuals. Naivety among CD8 cells was defined by CD45RO negativity and positive CCR7 selection, thereby excluding terminally differentiated effector memory CD45RA+ cells. The assay ran at deep level. Assay used: immunoSEQ multiplex PCR; TCRdb lists only in-frame clones, some missing. The sample holds about 2.1 million clones, over 85% seen once. The clonotype was recovered from a man aged 18 to 35 in good health. Some clones in this sample may be carry-over from other donors' samples. The sequencing input was naive CD8+ T cells from PBMCs.

CDR3 loop: CASSGGSGYEQYF. Written as DNA, the CDR3 is TGTGCCAGCAGCGGGGGTAGCGGATACGAGCAGTACTTC. The V and J genes are TRBV6-1 and TRBJ2-7, with a weak D call TRBD2 (6 bases). Germline values: CDR1 MNHNS, CDR2 SASEGT. The CDR3 sequence is 13 residues long. V gave up 6 bases and J gave up 4 bases, with 13 bases separating them.